These T cell receptor beta chains were read from a single sample in a study of control samples from healthy donors and cancer patients. TCRdb's copy holds only in-frame clones and misses some; the assay was immunoSEQ multiplex PCR. The data show under 200,000 clones, just over 90% seen once. Material: blood. These receptors all stem from a woman in her sixties in good health. Both conserved end residues are part of each CDR3. A D gene is named only where the DNA matches it firmly. A row's size may be missing; if present it is once, few, many or a size class.

-	TRBJ1-1	-	TRBV3-1/TRBV3-2	TGTGCCAGCAGCCAAGTCGGGGGTGGAACTGAAGCTTTCTTT	CASSQVGGGTEAFF
few	TRBJ1-4	-	TRBV6-1	TGTGCCAGCAGTGAAGACGGACGGTATGAAAAACTGTTTTTT	CASSEDGRYEKLFF
-	TRBJ1-4	-	TRBV4-1	TGCGCCAGCAGCCAAGATGTGGCCGAGACAACTAATGAAAAACTGTTTTTT	CASSQDVAETTNEKLFF
-	TRBJ2-2	-	TRBV7-2	TGTGCCAGCAGCAAGAACAGGGATACCGGGGAGCTGTTTTTT	CASSKNRDTGELFF
-	TRBJ1-4	-	TRBV4-3	TGCGCCAGCAGCCAAGATTGGATTAGGGGCGGGAAACTGTTTTTT	CASSQDWIRGGKLFF
-	TRBJ2-2	-	TRBV7-9	TGTGCCAGCAGCTTGCAGACTTCGAACACCGGGGAGCTGTTTTTT	CASSLQTSNTGELFF
-	TRBJ2-5	TRBD2	TRBV6-1	TGTGCCAGCAGTGAAGTAGCGGGGTCTGGAGAGACCCAGTACTTC	CASSEVAGSGETQYF
-	TRBJ1-4	-	TRBV5-1	TGCGCCAGCAGCTTGGTTGTTAATGAAAAACTGTTTTTT	CASSLVVNEKLFF
-	TRBJ1-2	-	TRBV5-1	TGCGCCAGCAGCTTGGAAGCGGGACCTGCAGAGGGCTACACCTTC	CASSLEAGPAEGYTF
-	TRBJ1-3	-	TRBV12-3/TRBV12-4	TGTGCCAGCAGCAGAAACACCATATATTTT	CASSRNTIYF
-	TRBJ2-7	-	TRBV5-6	TGTGCCAGCAGCTTAGGGACGCCGGCGTACCCCGAGCAGTACTTC	CASSLGTPAYPEQYF
-	TRBJ2-1	-	TRBV6-5	TGTGCCAGCAGTAGCGGAACCCTCTCCTACAATGAGCAGTTCTTC	CASSSGTLSYNEQFF
-	TRBJ1-5	TRBD1	TRBV7-2	TGTGCCAGCAGCTTAGGGGGACAGTTAAATCAGCCCCAGCATTTT	CASSLGGQLNQPQHF
-	TRBJ1-6	TRBD1	TRBV7-9	TGTGCCAGCAGCCTAGAAGCAGGGGGTAATTCACCCCTCCACTTT	CASSLEAGGNSPLHF
-	TRBJ1-1	-	TRBV4-3	TGCGCCAGCAGCCTTTACACTCGGAACACTGAAGCTTTCTTT	CASSLYTRNTEAFF
-	TRBJ1-2	TRBD1	TRBV5-6	TGTGCCAGCTTCCGGGACAGGGGCTATGGCTACACCTTC	CASFRDRGYGYTF
once	TRBJ1-1	TRBD1	TRBV15	TGTGCCACCAGCAGAGATGGACAGGGGAACACTGAAGCTTTCTTT	CATSRDGQGNTEAFF
-	TRBJ1-2	-	TRBV12-3/TRBV12-4	TGTGCCAGCAGTTTATCAGGGCCCTATGGCTACACCTTC	CASSLSGPYGYTF
-	TRBJ2-7	-	TRBV5-6	TGTGCCAGCAGCCAAACCTCCTACGAGCAGTACTTC	CASSQTSYEQYF
-	TRBJ2-3	TRBD1	TRBV6-5	TGTGCCAGCACCAGGGGACAGGGGAGTTATACGCAGTATTTT	CASTRGQGSYTQYF
-	TRBJ2-3	TRBD2	TRBV9	TGTGCCAGCAGTGAACAAGGACTAGCTTCCCACACAGATACGCAGTATTTT	CASSEQGLASHTDTQYF
-	TRBJ1-2	-	TRBV11-2	TGTGCCAGCAGCTTAGGAATAGGGGGGGAAGGCTACACCTTC	CASSLGIGGEGYTF
-	TRBJ2-2	-	TRBV2	TGTGCCAGCAGTGAAGACAGGGACGGGGAGCTGTTTTTT	CASSEDRDGELFF
-	TRBJ2-1	TRBD1	TRBV9	TGTGCCAGCAGCTTCACAGGGGAGTCCTACAATGAGCAGTTCTTC	CASSFTGESYNEQFF
-	TRBJ1-1	TRBD1	TRBV7-9	TGTGCCAGCAGCTTTCGCGACAGGGTCACTGAAGCTTTCTTT	CASSFRDRVTEAFF
-	TRBJ1-1	-	TRBV6-5	TGTGCCAGCAGTTTATTGGACAGTAACACTGAAGCTTTCTTT	CASSLLDSNTEAFF
-	TRBJ1-2	TRBD1	TRBV7-2	TGTGCCAGCAGCCCCGGGACAGCGGATGGCTACACCTTC	CASSPGTADGYTF
-	TRBJ1-2	-	TRBV2	TGTGCCAGCAGTGAATTGACGTATGGCTACACCTTC	CASSELTYGYTF
-	TRBJ2-5	-	TRBV11-3	TGTGCCAGCAGCTTAGATTCGGGGTTTGCCGAGACCCAGTACTTC	CASSLDSGFAETQYF
-	TRBJ2-3	TRBD2	TRBV11-3	TGTGCCAGCAGCCGGACTAGCGGGGGGCCTCATACGCAGTATTTT	CASSRTSGGPHTQYF
-	TRBJ2-2	-	TRBV19	TGTGCCAGTAGTATAGGGGGGGTCGACACCGGGGAGCTGTTTTTT	CASSIGGVDTGELFF
-	TRBJ1-1	TRBD1	TRBV5-4	TGTGCCAGCAGAGTAACGATCGGACAGGCTGTGAACACTGAAGCTTTCTTT	CASRVTIGQAVNTEAFF
-	TRBJ2-7	TRBD2	TRBV20-1	TGCAGTGCTAGTCGGCCTAGCGGGGGGACCTACGAGCAGTACTTC	CSASRPSGGTYEQYF
-	TRBJ1-5	TRBD1	TRBV7-9	TGTGCCAGCAGCTCGGACAGGGGGCTCAATCAGCCCCAGCATTTT	CASSSDRGLNQPQHF
once	TRBJ2-3	-	TRBV7-8	TGTGCCAGCAGCGACGGCCGGAGTGGAACTAGGGATACGCAGTATTTT	CASSDGRSGTRDTQYF
-	TRBJ1-1	-	TRBV23-1	TGCGCCAGCCACGGGGGCAAGAACACTGAAGCTTTCTTT	CASHGGKNTEAFF
-	TRBJ1-2	-	TRBV7-2	TGTGCCAGCAGCTACCAGGACAGAACCTATGGCTACACCTTC	CASSYQDRTYGYTF
-	TRBJ2-3	-	TRBV11-2	TGTGCCAGCAGCTTAGGTCTGGGCACAGATACGCAGTATTTT	CASSLGLGTDTQYF
-	TRBJ1-1	-	TRBV19	TGTGCCAGCGGGCCTCGGACAGAATGGACTGAAGCTTTCTTT	CASGPRTEWTEAFF
-	TRBJ1-1	-	TRBV7-2	TGTGCCAGCAGCTTACTCAGGGTGAACACTGAAGCTTTCTTT	CASSLLRVNTEAFF
-	TRBJ2-7	-	TRBV19	TGTGCCAGTAGTATAGGCGGATCCTACGAGCAGTACTTC	CASSIGGSYEQYF
-	TRBJ1-2	-	TRBV6-4	TGTGCCAGCAGTGCCGAGGGCACAGACTATGGCTACACCTTC	CASSAEGTDYGYTF
-	TRBJ2-3	-	TRBV7-2	TGTGCCAGCAGCCCACGGGGCGGGGCTAACGGGGCAGATACGCAGTATTTT	CASSPRGGANGADTQYF